This TCR beta chain was observed in a study of blood T cell repertoires in COVID-19. Study details: Whether acute or convalescent, the COVID-19 samples came from the United States, Italy and Spain.

The V gene's germline CDR1 is GTSNPN and CDR2 SVGIG (reference sequence). The V gene lost 3 bases and the J gene lost 3 bases, with 18 bases spanning the gap. The length of the CDR3 is 15 residues. As processed by the authors: Cell counts per sample came from amplifying reference gene primers. Sequencing used immunoSEQ multiplex PCR; TCRdb keeps in-frame clones, though not all of them. V and J calls and clone size follow that table, whereas D and trimming were derived from the DNA. The table lists under 300,000 clones, roughly 86% of them singletons. This TCR derives from a man between 50 and 59 years old with acute or convalescent COVID-19. The rearrangement uses TRBV30 and TRBJ2-7; weak D call: TRBD1 (5 bases). Input material: peripheral blood. CDR3 sequence (DNA): TGTGCCTGGAGAACGGACACTTCCTACTACTACGAGCAGTACTTC. Its translation is CAWRTDTSYYYEQYF.